This TCR beta chain originates from a study of regulatory T cells in long-lasting Graves disease. Investigators prepared the TCR beta libraries by applying iRepertoire HTBI primers and Arm-PCR of CDR3 regions. A single record per CDR3 protein comes from TCRdb applying MiXCR to the multiplex PCR reads. The sample records roughly 380,000 distinct CDR3 sequences, roughly a sixth being singletons. This clonotype was seen many times. Time point denoted: newly diagnosed GD, antithyroid drugs for less than 3 months. The authors made the TCR library using RNA they extracted from PBMCs. The receptor was derived from a female donor with Graves disease. The material was peripheral blood mononuclear cells (PBMCs), obtained at new diagnosis, from a patient treated with antithyroid drugs.

The CDR3 region is CASSDSTGETYGYTF. For the CDR3, the DNA is TGTGCCAGCAGTGACTCGACAGGAGAAACTTATGGCTACACCTTC. The gene calls are TRBV6-4 and TRBJ1-2; tentatively, D is TRBD1 (6 bases). Trimming shortened V by 0 bases and J by 5 bases, and 13 bases separated the two germline ends. Germline V gene lookup returns CDR1 MRHNA and CDR2 SNTAGT. The CDR3 spans 15 residues.